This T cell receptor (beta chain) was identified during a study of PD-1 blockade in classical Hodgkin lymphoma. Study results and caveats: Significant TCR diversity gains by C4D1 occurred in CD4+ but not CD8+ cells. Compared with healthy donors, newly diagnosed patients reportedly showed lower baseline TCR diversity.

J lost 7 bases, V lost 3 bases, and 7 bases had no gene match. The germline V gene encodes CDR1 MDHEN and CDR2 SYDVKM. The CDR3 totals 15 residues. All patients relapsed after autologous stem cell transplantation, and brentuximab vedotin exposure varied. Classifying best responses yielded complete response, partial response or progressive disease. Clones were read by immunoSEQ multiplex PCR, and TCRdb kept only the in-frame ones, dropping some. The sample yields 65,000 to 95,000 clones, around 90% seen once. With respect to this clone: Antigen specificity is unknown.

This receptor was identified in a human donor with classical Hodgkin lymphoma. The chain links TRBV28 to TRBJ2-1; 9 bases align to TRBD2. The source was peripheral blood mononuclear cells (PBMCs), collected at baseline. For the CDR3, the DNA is TGTGCCAGCAGTTTGTTGGCTAGCGGGACAAATGAGCAGTTCTTC. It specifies CASSLLASGTNEQFF.